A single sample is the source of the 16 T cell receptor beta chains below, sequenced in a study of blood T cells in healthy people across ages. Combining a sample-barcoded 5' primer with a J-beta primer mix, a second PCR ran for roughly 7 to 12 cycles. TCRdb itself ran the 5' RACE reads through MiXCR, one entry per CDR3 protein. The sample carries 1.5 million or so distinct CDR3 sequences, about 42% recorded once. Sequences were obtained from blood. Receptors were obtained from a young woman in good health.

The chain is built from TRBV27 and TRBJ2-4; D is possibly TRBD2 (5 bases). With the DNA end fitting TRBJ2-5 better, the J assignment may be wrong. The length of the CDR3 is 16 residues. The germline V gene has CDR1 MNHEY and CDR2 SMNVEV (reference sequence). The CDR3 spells CASSLSPGRAQETQYF. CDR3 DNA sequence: TGTGCCAGCAGTTTATCCCCGGGAAGGGCGCAAGAGACCCAGTACTTC.

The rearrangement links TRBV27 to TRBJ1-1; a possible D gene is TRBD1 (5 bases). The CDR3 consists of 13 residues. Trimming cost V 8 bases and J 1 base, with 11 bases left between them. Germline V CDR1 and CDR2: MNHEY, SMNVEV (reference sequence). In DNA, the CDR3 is TGTGCCAGCGGTGTAGGACAGAACACTGAAGCTTTCTTT. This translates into CASGVGQNTEAFF.

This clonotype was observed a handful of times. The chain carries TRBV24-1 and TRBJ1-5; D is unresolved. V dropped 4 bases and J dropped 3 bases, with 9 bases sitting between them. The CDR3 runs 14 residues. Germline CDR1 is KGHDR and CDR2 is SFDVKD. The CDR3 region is CATSDGQHNQPQHF. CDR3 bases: TGTGCCACCAGTGACGGGCAGCACAATCAGCCCCAGCATTTT.

This CDR3 is CASNQRASTDTQYF. The CDR3 DNA reads as TGTGCCAGCAACCAACGCGCTTCCACAGATACGCAGTATTTT. The chain has TRBV27 and TRBJ2-3; no clear D gene. V shed 7 bases and J shed 2 bases, with 13 bases lying between them. The CDR3 is made up of 14 amino acids. Germline CDR1 reads MNHEY; CDR2 reads SMNVEV (reference sequence).

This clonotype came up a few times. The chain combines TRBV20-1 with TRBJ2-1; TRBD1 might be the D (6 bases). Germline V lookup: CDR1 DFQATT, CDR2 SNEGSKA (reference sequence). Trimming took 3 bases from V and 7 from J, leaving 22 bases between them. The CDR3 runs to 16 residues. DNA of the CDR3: TGCAGTGCTAGGAGGGCCCGACAGGTAGCCGGGAATGAGCAGTTCTTC. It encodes CSARRARQVAGNEQFF.

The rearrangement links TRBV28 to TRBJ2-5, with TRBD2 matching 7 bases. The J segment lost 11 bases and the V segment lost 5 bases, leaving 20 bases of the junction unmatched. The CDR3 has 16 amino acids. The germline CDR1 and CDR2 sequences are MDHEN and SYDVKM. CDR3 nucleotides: TGTGCCAGCAGTCTCACCGGGACTAAAGTTTACAATGAGCAGTACTTC. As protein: CASSLTGTKVYNEQYF.

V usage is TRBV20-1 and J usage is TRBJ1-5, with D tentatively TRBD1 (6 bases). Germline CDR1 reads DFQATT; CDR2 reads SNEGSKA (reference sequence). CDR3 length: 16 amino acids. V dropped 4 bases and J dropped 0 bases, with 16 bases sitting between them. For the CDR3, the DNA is TGCAGTGCTAAGTACCAGGGGTTTTATAGCAATCAGCCCCAGCATTTT. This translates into CSAKYQGFYSNQPQHF.

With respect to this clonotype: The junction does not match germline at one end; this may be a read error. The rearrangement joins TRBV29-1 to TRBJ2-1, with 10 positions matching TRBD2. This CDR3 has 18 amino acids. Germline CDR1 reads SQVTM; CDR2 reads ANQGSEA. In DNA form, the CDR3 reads TGCAGCGCTGCCTACGGCAATAAAGCGGGAGGGCCGTACAATGATCAGTTCTTC. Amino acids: CSAAYGNKAGGPYNDQFF.

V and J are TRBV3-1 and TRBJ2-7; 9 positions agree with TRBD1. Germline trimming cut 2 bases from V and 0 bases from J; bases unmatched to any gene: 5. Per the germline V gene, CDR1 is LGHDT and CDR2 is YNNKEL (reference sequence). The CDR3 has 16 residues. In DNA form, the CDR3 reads TGTGCCAGCAGCCAAATCGACAGGGGGGTCTCCTACGAGCAGTACTTC. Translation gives CASSQIDRGVSYEQYF.

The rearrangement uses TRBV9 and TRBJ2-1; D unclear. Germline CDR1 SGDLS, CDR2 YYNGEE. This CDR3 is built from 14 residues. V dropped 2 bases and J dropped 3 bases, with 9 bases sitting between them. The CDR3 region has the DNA TGTGCCAGCAGCGTGAGACTGGACTACAATGAGCAGTTCTTC. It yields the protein CASSVRLDYNEQFF.

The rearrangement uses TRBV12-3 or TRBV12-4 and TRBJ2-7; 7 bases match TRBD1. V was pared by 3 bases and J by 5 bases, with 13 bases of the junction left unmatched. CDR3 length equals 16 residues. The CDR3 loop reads CASSFLDREKLHEQYF. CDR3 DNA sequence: TGTGCCAGCAGTTTTTTAGACAGGGAGAAATTGCACGAGCAGTACTTC.

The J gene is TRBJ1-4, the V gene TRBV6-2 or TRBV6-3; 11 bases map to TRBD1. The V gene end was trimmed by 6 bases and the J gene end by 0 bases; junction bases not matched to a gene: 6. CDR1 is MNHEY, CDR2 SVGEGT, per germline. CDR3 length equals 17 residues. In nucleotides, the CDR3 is TGTGCCAGCAGCGATGGACAGGGGGCACCAACTAATGAAAAACTGTTTTTT. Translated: CASSDGQGAPTNEKLFF.

The CDR3 protein is CASSQEWTNTYEQYF. In DNA, the CDR3 is TGCGCCAGCAGCCAAGAGTGGACCAACACCTACGAGCAGTACTTC. V and J are TRBV4-1 and TRBJ2-7; D ambiguous. Germline V lookup: CDR1 MGHRA, CDR2 YSYEKL. This CDR3 spans 15 amino acids. V shed 0 bases and J shed 2 bases, with 11 bases lying between them.

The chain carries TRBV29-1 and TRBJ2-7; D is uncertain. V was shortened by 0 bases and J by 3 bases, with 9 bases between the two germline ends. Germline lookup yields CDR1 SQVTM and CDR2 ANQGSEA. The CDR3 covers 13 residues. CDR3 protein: CSVEDPVVYEQYF. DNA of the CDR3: TGCAGCGTTGAAGATCCGGTGGTCTACGAGCAGTACTTC.

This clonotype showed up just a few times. The CDR3 DNA reads TGTGCCAGCAGTGAAGGAAGGGGGAGTAATGAAAAACTGTTTTTT. Protein sequence: CASSEGRGSNEKLFF. The chain combines TRBV25-1 with TRBJ1-4; a weak D match, TRBD1 (6 bases). The V and J ends lost 2 bases and 4 bases respectively, with 11 bases between them. The CDR3 covers 15 residues. From germline, CDR1 is MGHDK and CDR2 SYGVNS.

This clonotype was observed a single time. The CDR3 sequence: CASSPASLNTEAFF. CDR3 bases: TGTGCCAGCAGTCCCGCATCTTTGAACACTGAAGCTTTCTTT. The chain combines TRBV27 with TRBJ1-1; D is unresolved. CDR1 and CDR2 from the germline V gene are MNHEY and SMNVEV (reference sequence). CDR3 length: 14 residues. The V end lost 5 bases, the J end lost 0 bases, and 10 bases lay between the germline ends.